The 20 T cell receptor beta chains listed next were all sequenced from one sample in a study of blood T cell repertoires in COVID-19. Method: immunoSEQ multiplex PCR; TCRdb's copy keeps in-frame clones and lacks some. The sample lists 80,000 to 95,000 clones; roughly three quarters were seen once. The sample taken for sequencing was peripheral blood. The receptors were sampled from a woman older than 75 with acute or convalescent COVID-19.

This chain links TRBV18 with TRBJ1-1; 7 bases agree with TRBD1. Trimming took 2 bases from V and 3 from J; bases not matched to a gene: 6. Germline V lookup: CDR1 KGHSH, CDR2 LQKENI. This CDR3 comprises 15 residues. The DNA for the CDR3 is TGTGCCAGCTCACCAAGACAGGGTTCGGACACTGAAGCTTTCTTT. Its translation: CASSPRQGSDTEAFF.

The CDR3 DNA reads as TGTGCCAGCTCACCAAGGCAGGCGCCCCAAGAGACCCAGTACTTC. Its protein product is CASSPRQAPQETQYF. V usage is TRBV18 and J usage is TRBJ2-5; D is uncertain. The germline CDR1 and CDR2 sequences are KGHSH and LQKENI. Trimming left V 2 bases short and J 1 base short, with 11 bases between. This CDR3 has 15 amino acids.

This chain connects TRBV5-6 to TRBJ1-5, with no clear D. The CDR3 spans 12 residues. In germline, CDR1 is SGHDT, CDR2 YYEEEE. Trimming shortened V by 6 bases and J by 6 bases, and 10 bases separated the two germline ends. The CDR3 DNA reads as TGTGCCAGCAAAGTCGGTCGTCAGCCCCAGCATTTT. It specifies CASKVGRQPQHF.

This chain uses TRBV10-3 with TRBJ1-2; 7 bases align to TRBD1. The CDR3 length is 15 residues. In germline, CDR1 is ENHRY, CDR2 SYGVKD. J lost 2 bases, V lost 3 bases, and 6 bases had no gene match. CDR3 coding DNA: TGTGCCATCAGTGACGGACAGGTCGGCAACTATGGCTACACCTTC. Encoded protein: CAISDGQVGNYGYTF.

V gene TRBV19 combines with J gene TRBJ1-2, with 8 bases identical to TRBD1. The CDR3 has 13 amino acids. Trimming at V came to 7 bases and at J to 5 bases, leaving 6 bases not matched to a gene. Germline V gene sequence: CDR1 LNHDA, CDR2 SQIVND (reference sequence). As DNA, the CDR3 is TGTGCCAGTAAGACAGGGGAAGAGTATGGCTACACCTTC. It translates to CASKTGEEYGYTF. Looking up the rest from reference TRBV19 and TRBJ1-2 gives the full variable domain: DGGITQSPKYLFRKEGQNVTLSCEQNLNHDAMYWYRQDPGQGLRLIYYSQIVNDFQKGDIAEGYSVSREKKESFPLTVTSAQKNPTAFYLCASKTGEEYGYTFGSGTRLTVV.

This clone was recorded a few times. V is TRBV15 and J is TRBJ2-2; D may be TRBD1 (6 bases). Germline assignment: CDR1 LNHNV and CDR2 YYDKDF (reference sequence). The CDR3 consists of 15 residues. V was shortened by 1 base and J by 2 bases, with 8 bases between the two germline ends. In nucleotides, the CDR3 is TGTGCCACCAGCAGAGGGGGGCTTAACACCGGGGAGCTGTTTTTT. Translated: CATSRGGLNTGELFF.

The gene calls are TRBV18 and TRBJ2-7, with D possibly TRBD2 on 6 matching bases. The germline gives CDR1 KGHSH, CDR2 LQKENI. CDR3 length equals 13 residues. V was shortened by 5 bases and J by 6 bases, with 14 bases between the two germline ends. The CDR3 nucleotides read TGTGCCAGCTCATCGTGGGAGGCTGGCGAGCAGTACTTC. This sequence encodes CASSSWEAGEQYF.

This clone was seen a handful of times. The chain carries TRBV18 and TRBJ2-2; D unresolved. The CDR3 has 15 residues. Trimming left V 1 base short and J 6 bases short, with 12 bases between. Germline CDR1 reads KGHSH; CDR2 reads LQKENI. For the CDR3, the DNA is TGTGCCAGCTCACCACGTCAGGTCGACGCCGGGGAGCTGTTTTTT. This sequence encodes CASSPRQVDAGELFF.

This clone was found a few times. V and J are TRBV18 and TRBJ2-5; the match to TRBD2 covers 11 bases. Germline loops: CDR1 KGHSH, CDR2 LQKENI. V lost 2 bases to trimming and J lost 1 base; unmatched junction nucleotides: 3. This CDR3 is built from 16 residues. The CDR3: CASSPKGLAAQETQYF. CDR3 DNA sequence: TGTGCCAGCTCACCAAAGGGACTAGCGGCCCAAGAGACCCAGTACTTC.

V gene TRBV5-4 combines with J gene TRBJ1-2; no clear D gene. Looked up from germline, CDR1 is SGHNT and CDR2 is YYREEE (reference sequence). The CDR3 contains 13 residues. The V end was cut by 1 base, the J end by 5 bases, with 9 bases between. DNA for the CDR3: TGTGCCAGCAGCTTGTTTAGTACTTATGGCTACACCTTC. Protein product: CASSLFSTYGYTF.

This clone turned up a few times. The chain has TRBV7-2 and TRBJ2-5, with TRBD1 matching 11 bases. Germline assignment: CDR1 SGHTA and CDR2 FQGNSA. J lost 5 bases, V lost 5 bases, and 4 bases had no gene match. This CDR3 contains 14 residues. The CDR3 coding sequence is TGTGCCAGCAGCCGGGACAGGGGGTATGAGACCCAGTACTTC. Translation: CASSRDRGYETQYF.

The gene calls are TRBV27 and TRBJ2-1; 7 nucleotides line up with TRBD1. Germline V lookup: CDR1 MNHEY, CDR2 SMNVEV (reference sequence). The CDR3 loop spans 16 amino acids. Trimming removed 7 bases from V and 5 bases from J; junction bases left unmatched: 14. The CDR3 here is CASNHLPGTDNNEQFF. Written as DNA, the CDR3 is TGTGCCAGCAATCACCTCCCCGGGACAGACAACAATGAGCAGTTCTTC.

This clone was seen a single time. V is TRBV6-2 or TRBV6-3 and J is TRBJ1-2, with D perhaps matching TRBD1 (5 bases). Germline V gene sequence: CDR1 MNHEY, CDR2 SVGEGT. Between the trimmed V and J ends, which lost 2 bases and 4 bases, there was a span of 14 bases. The CDR3 sequence is 15 residues long. The CDR3, as DNA: TGTGCCAGCAGTTACACCGAGACAGCACTCTATGGCTACACCTTC. Translated, it gives CASSYTETALYGYTF.

This clone was picked up a small number of times. V gene TRBV11-2 combines with J gene TRBJ1-3; unclear D gene. V gave up 2 bases and J gave up 0 bases, with 20 bases separating them. The CDR3 covers 19 residues. Germline CDR1 SGHAT, CDR2 FQNNGV. CDR3 coding DNA: TGTGCCAGCAGCTTATTGCGAGTAGAGGCCACTAGCTCTGGAAACACCATATATTTT. It codes for CASSLLRVEATSSGNTIYF.

This clone was seen once. The chain recombines TRBV3-1 (or the pseudogene TRBV3-2) with TRBJ2-5, with TRBD1 identical over 8 bases. The CDR3 extends over 15 amino acids. Trimming cost V 4 bases and J 5 bases; bases outside gene matches: 9. Germline V gives CDR1 LGHDT, CDR2 YNNKEL (reference sequence). In DNA form, the CDR3 reads TGTGCCAGCAGCCCCCCAGGACAGGGCGGGGAGACCCAGTACTTC. Translating gives CASSPPGQGGETQYF.

This sequence joins TRBV6-5 and TRBJ1-3; 7 positions match TRBD1. CDR1 MNHEY and CDR2 SVGAGI come from the germline V gene. CDR3 length: 15 residues. The CDR3 spells CGTGEFYVSGNTIYF. The CDR3 DNA sequence: TGTGGAACAGGGGAATTTTATGTTAGCGGAAACACCATATATTTT.

The J gene is TRBJ1-1, the V gene TRBV7-3; D unclear. The CDR3 spans 13 residues. The germline gives CDR1 SGHTA, CDR2 FQGTGA. V lost 3 bases and J lost 5, with 10 bases in between. Here the CDR3 DNA reads TGTGCCAGCAGCTTGGAGGGTAATACTGAAGCTTTCTTT. Translation gives CASSLEGNTEAFF.

The chain links TRBV9 to TRBJ1-4; a possible D gene is TRBD1 (5 bases). CDR3 length equals 15 residues. Trimming stripped 2 bases from V and 4 bases from J, with 12 bases between. Germline loops: CDR1 SGDLS, CDR2 YYNGEE. CDR3 DNA: TGTGCCAGCAGCGTCGGGGGGATTCATAATGAAAAACTGTTTTTT. Translating gives CASSVGGIHNEKLFF.

The rearrangement uses TRBV29-1 and TRBJ2-1; TRBD1 matches 10 bases. The CDR3 extends over 16 amino acids. CDR1 SQVTM and CDR2 ANQGSEA come from the germline V gene. V shed 3 bases, J shed 5 bases, and the junction held 10 bases outside the gene matches. CDR3 bases: TGCAGCGTTGAGGGTTCCGGGACAGGGGTTAACAATGAGCAGTTCTTC. Translated, it gives CSVEGSGTGVNNEQFF.

This chain joins TRBV7-8 and TRBJ1-6; weak D call: TRBD1 (5 bases). Per the germline V gene, CDR1 is SGHVS and CDR2 is FQNEAQ. V gave up 0 bases and J gave up 10 bases, with 19 bases separating them. The CDR3 covers 17 residues. CDR3 sequence: CASSLAQGGAGRSPLHF. The CDR3 DNA reads as TGTGCCAGCAGCTTAGCGCAAGGAGGGGCTGGGAGATCACCCCTCCACTTT.